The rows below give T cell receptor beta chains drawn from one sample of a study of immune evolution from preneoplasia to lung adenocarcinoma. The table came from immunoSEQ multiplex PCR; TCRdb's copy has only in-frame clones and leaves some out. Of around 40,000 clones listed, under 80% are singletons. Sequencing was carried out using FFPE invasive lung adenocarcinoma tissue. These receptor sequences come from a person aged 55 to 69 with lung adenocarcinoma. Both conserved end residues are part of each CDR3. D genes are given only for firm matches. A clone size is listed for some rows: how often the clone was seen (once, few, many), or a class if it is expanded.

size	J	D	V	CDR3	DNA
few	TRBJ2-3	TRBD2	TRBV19	CASMVAGGSGNTQYF	TGTGCCAGTATGGTGGCGGGAGGGTCGGGTAATACGCAGTATTTT
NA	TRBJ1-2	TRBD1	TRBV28	CASSLTGTVYGYTF	TGTGCCAGCAGTTTGACCGGGACAGTCTATGGCTACACCTTC
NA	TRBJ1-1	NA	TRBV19	CASSIDSSARETFF	TGTGCCAGTAGTATAGATTCCTCGGCCAGGGAAACTTTCTTT
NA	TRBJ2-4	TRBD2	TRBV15	CATSRDQSGIAKNIQYF	TGTGCCACCAGCAGAGATCAGAGCGGGATAGCCAAAAACATTCAGTACTTC
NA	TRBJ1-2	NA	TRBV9	CASSPSPGVYGYTF	TGTGCCAGCAGCCCGAGTCCAGGGGTCTATGGCTACACCTTC
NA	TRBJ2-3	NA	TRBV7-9	CASSLFGADTQYF	TGTGCCAGCAGCTTATTCGGCGCAGATACGCAGTATTTT
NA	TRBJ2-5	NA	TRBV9	CASSPSRGFYQETQYF	TGTGCCAGCAGCCCTTCTAGGGGATTTTACCAAGAGACCCAGTACTTC
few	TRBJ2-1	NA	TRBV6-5	CASSYRPGKGNEQFF	TGTGCCAGCAGTTACCGTCCAGGGAAGGGGAATGAGCAGTTCTTC
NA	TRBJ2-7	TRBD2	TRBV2	CASSRGSSGTLYEQYF	TGTGCCAGCAGTAGGGGGAGTAGCGGGACCCTCTACGAGCAGTACTTC
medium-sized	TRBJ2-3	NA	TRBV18	CASSPTGDTQYF	TGTGCCAGCTCACCTACAGGAGATACGCAGTATTTT
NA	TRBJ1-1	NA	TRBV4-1	CASSPTRVDTEAFF	TGCGCCAGCAGTCCCACCAGGGTGGACACTGAAGCTTTCTTT
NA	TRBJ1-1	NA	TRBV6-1	CASSPMGRPTEAFF	TGTGCCAGCAGCCCTATGGGGAGGCCCACTGAAGCTTTCTTT
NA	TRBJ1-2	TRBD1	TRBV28	CASSRQGPTEGYTF	TGTGCCAGCAGTCGACAGGGACCCACGGAGGGCTACACCTTC
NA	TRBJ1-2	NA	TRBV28	CASSLGGGYTF	TGTGCCAGCAGTTTGGGAGGGGGCTACACCTTC
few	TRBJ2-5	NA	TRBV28	CASSYLPGRGQETQYF	TGTGCCAGCAGTTATTTACCAGGGAGGGGGCAAGAGACCCAGTACTTC
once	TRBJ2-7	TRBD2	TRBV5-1	CASSPRASGRAVGEQYF	TGCGCCAGCAGCCCCCGGGCTAGCGGGAGGGCCGTTGGAGAGCAGTACTTC
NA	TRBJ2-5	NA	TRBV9	CASSVGTAETQYF	TGTGCCAGCAGCGTGGGTACCGCGGAGACCCAGTACTTC
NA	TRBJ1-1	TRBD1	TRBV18	CASSPPWDRETEAFF	TGTGCCAGCTCACCACCCTGGGACAGGGAGACTGAAGCTTTCTTT
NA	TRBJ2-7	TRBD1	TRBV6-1	CASRGQGALYEQYF	TGTGCCAGCAGGGGACAGGGGGCTTTATACGAGCAGTACTTC
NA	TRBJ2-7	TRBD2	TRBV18	CASSPTSGRSYEQYF	TGTGCCAGCTCACCGACTAGCGGGAGGTCCTACGAGCAGTACTTC
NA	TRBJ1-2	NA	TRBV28	CASIGGYRVGGYTF	TGTGCCAGCATCGGAGGATACAGGGTGGGCGGCTACACCTTC
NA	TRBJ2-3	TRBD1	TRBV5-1	CASSLRDRETDTQYF	TGCGCCAGCAGCTTAAGGGACAGGGAAACAGATACGCAGTATTTT
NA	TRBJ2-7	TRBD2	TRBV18	CASSPTSGYSYEQYF	TGTGCCAGCTCACCTACTAGCGGGTACTCCTACGAGCAGTACTTC
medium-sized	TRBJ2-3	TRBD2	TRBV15	CATSASAGGSGTDTQYF	TGTGCCACCAGCGCGTCAGCGGGAGGGTCCGGCACAGATACGCAGTATTTT
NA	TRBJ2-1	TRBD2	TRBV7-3	CASSLKGGTSVGDEQFF	TGTGCCAGCAGCTTAAAGGGCGGGACTAGCGTCGGCGATGAGCAGTTCTTC
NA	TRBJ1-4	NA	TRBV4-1	CASSQENPAIYRAANEKLFF	TGCGCCAGCAGCCAAGAGAACCCCGCTATTTACAGGGCTGCTAATGAAAAACTGTTTTTT
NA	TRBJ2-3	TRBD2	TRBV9	CASRPSGLGTDTQYF	TGTGCCAGCAGACCTAGCGGCCTTGGCACAGATACGCAGTATTTT
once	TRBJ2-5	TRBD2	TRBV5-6	CASSPTSGGETQYF	TGTGCCAGCAGCCCGACTAGCGGGGGTGAGACCCAGTACTTC
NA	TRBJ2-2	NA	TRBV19	CASSILENTGELFF	TGTGCCAGTAGTATACTAGAGAACACCGGGGAGCTGTTTTTT
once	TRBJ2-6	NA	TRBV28	CASSLIVPSGANVLTF	TGTGCCAGCAGTCTTATCGTCCCCTCTGGGGCCAACGTCCTGACTTTC
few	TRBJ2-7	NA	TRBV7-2	CASSRGLSYEQYF	TGTGCCAGCAGCCGGGGACTGTCCTACGAGCAGTACTTC
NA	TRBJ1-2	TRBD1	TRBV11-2	CASSASGQGRPTYGYTF	TGTGCCAGCAGCGCCTCGGGACAGGGCCGTCCGACCTATGGCTACACCTTC
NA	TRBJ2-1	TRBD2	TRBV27	CASSKIPSGTNEQFF	TGTGCCAGCAGTAAAATCCCAAGCGGGACCAATGAGCAGTTCTTC
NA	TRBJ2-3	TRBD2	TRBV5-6	CASSSLRGAALDTQYF	TGTGCCAGCAGCTCCCTGCGGGGGGCCGCACTTGATACGCAGTATTTT
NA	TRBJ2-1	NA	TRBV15	CATRLRSLDEQFF	TGTGCCACCCGGCTGCGAAGTCTTGATGAGCAGTTCTTC
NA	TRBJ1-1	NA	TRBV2	CASTSGGTEAFF	TGTGCCAGCACCTCGGGGGGCACTGAAGCTTTCTTT
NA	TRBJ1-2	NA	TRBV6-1	CASSESRSSNYGYTF	TGTGCCAGCAGTGAGAGCCGGAGTTCTAACTATGGCTACACCTTC
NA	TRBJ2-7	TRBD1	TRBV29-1	CSVEGVLQGNGRNYEQYF	TGCAGCGTTGAAGGGGTTCTACAGGGGAATGGACGGAACTACGAGCAGTACTTC
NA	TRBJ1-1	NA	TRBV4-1	CASSREWDTEAFF	TGCGCCAGCAGCCGAGAGTGGGACACTGAAGCTTTCTTT
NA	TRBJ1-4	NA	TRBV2	CASSVVVLNEKLFF	TGTGCCAGCAGTGTGGTAGTCCTTAATGAAAAACTGTTTTTT
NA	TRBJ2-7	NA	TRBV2	CASRGGAFSYEQYF	TGTGCCAGCAGAGGCGGGGCATTCTCCTACGAGCAGTACTTC
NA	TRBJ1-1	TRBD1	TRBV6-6	CASNNRGEAFF	TGTGCCAGCAACAACAGGGGTGAAGCTTTCTTT